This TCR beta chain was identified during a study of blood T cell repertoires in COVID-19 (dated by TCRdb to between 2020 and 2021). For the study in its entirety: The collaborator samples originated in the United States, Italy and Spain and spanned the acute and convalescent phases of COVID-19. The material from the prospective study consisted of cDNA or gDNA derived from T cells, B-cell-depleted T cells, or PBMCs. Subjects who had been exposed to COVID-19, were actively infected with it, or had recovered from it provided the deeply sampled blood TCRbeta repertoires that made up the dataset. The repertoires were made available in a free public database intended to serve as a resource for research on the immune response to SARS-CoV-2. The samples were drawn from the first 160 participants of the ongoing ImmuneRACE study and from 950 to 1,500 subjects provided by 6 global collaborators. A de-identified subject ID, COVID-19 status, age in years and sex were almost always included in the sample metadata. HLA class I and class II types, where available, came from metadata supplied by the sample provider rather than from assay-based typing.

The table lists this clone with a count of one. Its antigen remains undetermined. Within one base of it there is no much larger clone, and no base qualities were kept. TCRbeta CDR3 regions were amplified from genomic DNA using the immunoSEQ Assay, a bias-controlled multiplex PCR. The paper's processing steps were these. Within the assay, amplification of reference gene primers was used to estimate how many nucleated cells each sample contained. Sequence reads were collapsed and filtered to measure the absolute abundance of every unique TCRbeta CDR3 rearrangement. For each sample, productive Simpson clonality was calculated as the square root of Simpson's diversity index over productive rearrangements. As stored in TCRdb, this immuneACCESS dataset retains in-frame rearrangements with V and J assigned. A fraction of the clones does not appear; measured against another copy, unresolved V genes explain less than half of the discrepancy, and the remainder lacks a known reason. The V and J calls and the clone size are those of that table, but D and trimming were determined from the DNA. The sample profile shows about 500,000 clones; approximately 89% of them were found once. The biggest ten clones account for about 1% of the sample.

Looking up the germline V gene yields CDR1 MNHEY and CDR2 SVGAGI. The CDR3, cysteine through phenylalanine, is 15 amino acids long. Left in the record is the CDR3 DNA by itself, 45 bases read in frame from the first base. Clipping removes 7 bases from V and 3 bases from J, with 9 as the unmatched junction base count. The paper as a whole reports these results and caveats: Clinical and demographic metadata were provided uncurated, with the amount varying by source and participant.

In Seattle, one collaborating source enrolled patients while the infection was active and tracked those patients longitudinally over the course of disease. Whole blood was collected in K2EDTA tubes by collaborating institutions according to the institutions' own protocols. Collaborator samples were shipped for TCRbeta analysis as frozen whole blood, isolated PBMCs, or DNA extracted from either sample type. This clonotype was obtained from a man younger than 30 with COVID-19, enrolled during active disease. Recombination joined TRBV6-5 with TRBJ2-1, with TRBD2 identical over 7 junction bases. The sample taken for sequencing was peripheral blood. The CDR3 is CASTSGERGYNEQFF. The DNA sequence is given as TGTGCCAGCACCTCCGGGGAGCGGGGCTACAATGAGCAGTTCTTC.